The sequence of this T cell receptor (beta chain) was determined in a study of tumor-infiltrating lymphocytes in primary liver carcinoma. Study overall: Patients diagnosed with primary liver carcinoma received treatment through surgical resection. Study-wide points: Without sorting, CD4+ versus CD8+ T cell repertoires were not compared.

A primer matching the constant region was used to make TCR beta cDNA from around 460 ng of total RNA. Libraries covering TCR beta were generated through three nested multiplex PCR rounds (using a slightly modified ARM-PCR). The opening two PCR rounds, around 11 cycles each, paired TRBV1-TRBV30 forward primers with a C-beta reverse primer. TCRdb reanalysed the multiplex PCR reads using MiXCR and keeps one entry per CDR3 protein. The sample records almost 200,000 distinct CDR3 sequences, approximately 64% being singletons. Germline CDR1 and CDR2: SGHRS and YFSETQ. The CDR3 totals 12 residues. Trimming took 5 bases from V and 7 from J, leaving 10 bases between them. Germline DNA was also extracted, with blood RNA taken from unsorted whole blood. Note on this clonotype: Antigen unknown.

V and J are TRBV5-1 and TRBJ2-1; possible D gene TRBD2, 6 bases. The sequence was obtained from a woman in her sixties or seventies with primary liver carcinoma and hepatitis B virus infection. The sequenced sample was peripheral blood. CDR3 residues: CASSVGGNEQFF. CDR3 coding DNA: TGCGCCAGCAGTGTGGGGGGTAATGAGCAGTTCTTC.